Sequencing of this TCR beta chain was carried out in a study of blood T cell repertoires in COVID-19. This clone showed up just a few times. The ends lost 6 bases at V and 2 bases at J; junction bases unmatched: 7. Germline V gene sequence: CDR1 MNHEY, CDR2 SVGAGI. The CDR3 consists of 15 residues. Produced via immunoSEQ multiplex PCR; TCRdb's table is partial and in-frame only. The table has a few hundred thousand clones, approximately 88% seen once. This receptor was obtained from a woman aged 40 to 50 who had recovered from COVID-19. The material sequenced was PBMCs or T cells enriched from blood (not recorded which). V is TRBV6-5 and J is TRBJ2-3, with 8 bases lining up with TRBD1. The DNA of the CDR3 is TGTGCCAGCAGCCAGATGACAGGGGTCACAGATACGCAGTATTTT. Amino acids: CASSQMTGVTDTQYF.